This TCR beta chain came from a study of monozygotic twins with inflammatory bowel disease. From its re-call of the 5' RACE reads, TCRdb lists each CDR3 protein once, without DNA. This sample carries 200,000 to 250,000 distinct CDR3 sequences, with roughly 1.5% going to the ten biggest clones. The CDR3 length is 16 residues. Germline V lookup: CDR1 DFQATT, CDR2 SNEGSKA (reference sequence). Sequenced input: blood. The receptor was derived from a human donor with ulcerative colitis or Crohn's disease, or a healthy co-twin of an affected twin (not recorded which). J is TRBJ1-1 and V is TRBV20-1; TCRdb's D call, TRBD1, is unchecked because there is no DNA. The CDR3 protein is CSARGGQGAYDTEAFF.